The rows below give T cell receptor beta chains drawn from one sample of a study of blood T cell repertoires in COVID-19. TCRdb's copy holds only in-frame clones and misses some; the assay was immunoSEQ multiplex PCR. The profile covers about 250,000 clones, with 80% to 90% appearing a single time and approximately 5.4% taken by the ten largest. The material sequenced was peripheral blood. The receptors stem from an elderly man with acute or convalescent COVID-19. The CDR3 runs from the conserved cysteine through the conserved F or W. The order of the fields is V gene, J gene, CDR3 protein.

V: TRBV5-1
J: TRBJ2-3
CDR3: CASSLVETSGPSTDTQYF

V: TRBV5-1
J: TRBJ1-5
CDR3: CASSAGQNSNQPQHF

V: TRBV19
J: TRBJ2-1
CDR3: CASSIPGTVYNEQFF

V: TRBV7-9
J: TRBJ1-6
CDR3: CASSSNRQNSPLHF

V: TRBV11-3
J: TRBJ1-1
CDR3: CASSLDHGWEGRRVTEAFF

V: TRBV5-1
J: TRBJ2-3
CDR3: CASSLRVAGTDTQYF

V: TRBV2
J: TRBJ1-4
CDR3: CASSRSTGGTNEKLFF

V: TRBV9
J: TRBJ2-6
CDR3: CASSVAPLSGANVLTF

V: TRBV6-1
J: TRBJ1-6
CDR3: CASSEVRNNSPLHF

V: TRBV28
J: TRBJ1-2
CDR3: CASSLVELYGYTF

V: TRBV7-6
J: TRBJ2-7
CDR3: CASSPGIQGRSYEQYF

V: TRBV11-2
J: TRBJ1-5
CDR3: CASSLSTGGGHNQPQHF

V: TRBV10-3
J: TRBJ2-1
CDR3: CAISPSGYDEQFF

V: TRBV11-2
J: TRBJ1-1
CDR3: CASSLAENVVAFF

V: TRBV5-6
J: TRBJ1-6
CDR3: CASSLEVGQINSPLHF

V: TRBV6-6
J: TRBJ2-2
CDR3: CASRLSTGELFF

V: TRBV20-1
J: TRBJ1-1
CDR3: CSASPVGEAFF

V: TRBV19
J: TRBJ2-2
CDR3: CASSTDRTNTGELFF

V: TRBV29-1
J: TRBJ2-2
CDR3: CSGRRTGFYGELFF

V: TRBV7-6
J: TRBJ1-5
CDR3: CASSLATRDRGAIYSNQPQHF

V: TRBV5-4
J: TRBJ2-3
CDR3: CASSANGRTDTQYF

V: TRBV24-1
J: TRBJ2-2
CDR3: CATSGGVNTGELFF

V: TRBV19
J: TRBJ1-4
CDR3: CASSYRGLKEKLFF

V: TRBV4-2
J: TRBJ2-7
CDR3: CASSQEQASGRGSEQYF

V: TRBV2
J: TRBJ1-1
CDR3: CASSTHAGAFF

V: TRBV9
J: TRBJ2-2
CDR3: CASSAEAPGELFF

V: TRBV19
J: TRBJ2-1
CDR3: CASSGGRREGVGDNEQFF

V: TRBV4-1
J: TRBJ2-4
CDR3: CASSQEWERAIQYF

V: TRBV9
J: TRBJ2-1
CDR3: CASSSHPDRVNEQFF

V: TRBV4-1
J: TRBJ2-5
CDR3: CASSQGNGGPLAQYF

V: TRBV10-3
J: TRBJ1-2
CDR3: CAISTGQGVGYGYTF

V: TRBV23-1
J: TRBJ2-7
CDR3: CASSRRRRSYEQYF

V: TRBV30
J: TRBJ2-3
CDR3: CAWSVLPSGTGTDTQYF

V: TRBV7-2
J: TRBJ2-7
CDR3: CASSLVHSSTYEQYF

V: TRBV12-3/TRBV12-4
J: TRBJ2-7
CDR3: CASSLVGPYEQYF

V: TRBV28
J: TRBJ1-5
CDR3: CAQGTGGPDNQPQHF

V: TRBV29-1
J: TRBJ2-1
CDR3: CSVARNEQFF

V: TRBV2
J: TRBJ2-7
CDR3: CASGRGRQGYEQYF

V: TRBV18
J: TRBJ1-2
CDR3: CASSPSGYRESGYTF

V: TRBV3-1/TRBV3-2
J: TRBJ2-7
CDR3: CASSQVWDSTYEQYF

V: TRBV11-2
J: TRBJ2-3
CDR3: CASSHETSGRAYTQYF

V: TRBV7-8
J: TRBJ1-2
CDR3: CASSNLYGYTF

V: TRBV2
J: TRBJ1-2
CDR3: CASSENRGRKTYGYTF

V: TRBV19
J: TRBJ2-6
CDR3: CASRSQGAGANVLTF

V: TRBV2
J: TRBJ2-5
CDR3: CASSKTSGVVETQYF

V: TRBV3-1/TRBV3-2
J: TRBJ2-2
CDR3: CASSQLAGGIVAGELFF

V: TRBV28
J: TRBJ1-5
CDR3: CASSLGGTGGKGNQPQHF

V: TRBV6-5
J: TRBJ2-5
CDR3: CASRVAGGPFETQYF

V: TRBV18
J: TRBJ2-2
CDR3: CASSPQQANTGELFF

V: TRBV3-1/TRBV3-2
J: TRBJ1-2
CDR3: CASSQYGSNYGYTF

V: TRBV9
J: TRBJ2-1
CDR3: CASSVDLIGRAGGPNEQFF

V: TRBV5-1
J: TRBJ2-7
CDR3: CASSLVASGTPLSYEQYF